Sequencing of this T cell receptor (beta chain) was carried out in a study of T cell repertoires in cytomegalovirus infection. As for the study in general: An indication of both CMV infection and matching HLA type came from public TCR beta signatures. General observations from the study: Using cumulative public TCR beta family frequency, the authors identified those who carried CMV together with the relevant HLA. The response measured ex vivo was dominated by TCR beta clonotypes (HLA-C-restricted and CMV-specific).

CDR1 is KGHDR, CDR2 SFDVKD, per germline. The CDR3 is 15 residues long. Trimming took 9 bases from V and 7 from J; bases not matched to a gene: 14. TCRdb reprocessed the reads via MiXCR and lists one record per CDR3 protein. The sample includes 250,000 to 350,000 distinct CDR3 sequences, under 30% of them seen just once. At least ten counts were recorded for this clonotype. Its target is unknown. The sequenced sample was PBMCs. This sequence joins TRBV24-1 and TRBJ2-1, with TRBD2 matching 7 bases. The TCR was taken from a human donor in good health (CMV status not recorded). Some clones in this sample may be carry-over from other donors' samples. CDR3 protein: CATQAPIWRENEQFF. DNA for the CDR3: TGTGCCACCCAAGCCCCCATCTGGCGGGAGAATGAGCAGTTCTTC.